These T cell receptor beta chains were read from a single sample in a study of blood T cell repertoires in COVID-19. Assay used: immunoSEQ multiplex PCR; TCRdb lists only in-frame clones, some missing. This sample has about 150,000 clones; roughly 86% occur once, and the top ten carry about 2.5%. The sequencing sample was made of peripheral blood. All receptors come from a woman of 80 years or more with COVID-19, enrolled during active disease. CDR3s include the opening cysteine and the closing phenylalanine or tryptophan. The D gene is left open where the match is weak. Clone size is stated in some rows and not others, as once, few, many or a class when expanded.

. | . | TRBJ2-2 | TRBV2 | TGTGCCAGCAGTCCGGGACTCCCTTACACCGGGGAGCTGTTTTTT | CASSPGLPYTGELFF
. | . | TRBJ2-7 | TRBV7-8 | TGTGCCAGCAGCGAGAATACAGGGTACGAGCAGTACTTC | CASSENTGYEQYF
. | . | TRBJ2-7 | TRBV6-5 | TGTGCCAGCCAACGGACAGCCTTCTACGAGCAGTACTTC | CASQRTAFYEQYF
TRBD1 | . | TRBJ2-5 | TRBV5-1 | TGCGCCAGCAGCTTGGCAAAACTCGGACAGGGGGGAGAGACCCAGTACTTC | CASSLAKLGQGGETQYF
. | . | TRBJ2-3 | TRBV7-3 | TGTGCCAGCAGCCCCCTGGGGGCCCCCACAGATACGCAGTATTTT | CASSPLGAPTDTQYF
TRBD1 | . | TRBJ2-3 | TRBV11-3 | TGTGCCAGCAGCAGAGGGGGCATAGATACGCAGTATTTT | CASSRGGIDTQYF
TRBD1 | once | TRBJ1-4 | TRBV18 | TGTGCCAGCTCACCACGGGGGACAGGGCTAGAAAAACTGTTTTTT | CASSPRGTGLEKLFF
. | . | TRBJ2-1 | TRBV2 | TGTGCCAGCAGTGAGAATGGTCTAGCGAGTTACAATGAGCAGTTCTTC | CASSENGLASYNEQFF
. | . | TRBJ1-6 | TRBV19 | TGTGCCAGTAGTAATTCCCTCATGAGGTCACCCCTCCACTTT | CASSNSLMRSPLHF
TRBD1 | . | TRBJ2-5 | TRBV9 | TGTGCCAGCAGCGGACAGGGGGGGGACCCACGTCAAGAGACCCAGTACTTC | CASSGQGGDPRQETQYF
TRBD1 | . | TRBJ2-2 | TRBV5-6 | TGTGCCAGCAGCTTGGACAGGGGAGGGGAGCTGTTTTTT | CASSLDRGGELFF
TRBD1 | . | TRBJ1-1 | TRBV29-1 | TGCAGCGTTGAAGGGACAGGGGGCGCCTGGACTGAAGCTTTCTTT | CSVEGTGGAWTEAFF
. | . | TRBJ1-1 | TRBV5-1 | TGCGCCAGCAGCCCGAGTGTTGTGACTGAAGCTTTCTTT | CASSPSVVTEAFF
. | . | TRBJ2-2 | TRBV12-3/TRBV12-4 | TGTGCCAGCAGTGGGGACTACACCGGGGAGCTGTTTTTT | CASSGDYTGELFF
. | . | TRBJ2-5 | TRBV9 | TGTGCCAGCAGCGTAGAGGCAGGGGAGTACCAAGAGACCCAGTACTTC | CASSVEAGEYQETQYF
. | . | TRBJ2-7 | TRBV4-2 | TGTGCCAGCAGCCAAGCCAGGGGTGGCCTCGAGCAGTACTTC | CASSQARGGLEQYF
TRBD1 | . | TRBJ1-5 | TRBV20-1 | TGCAGTGCTAGTACAGGGGCCCGAATCAATCAGCCCCAGCATTTT | CSASTGARINQPQHF
TRBD1 | . | TRBJ2-1 | TRBV7-6 | TGTGCCAGCAGCAATACAGGGGGCAATGAGCAGTTCTTC | CASSNTGGNEQFF
. | . | TRBJ1-2 | TRBV18 | TGTGCCAGCTCACCACGGGGCACCAACTATGGCTACACCTTC | CASSPRGTNYGYTF
. | . | TRBJ1-5 | TRBV7-6 | TGTGCCAGCAGCTTCGGGGGGCTAGGAAGCAATCAGCCCCAGCATTTT | CASSFGGLGSNQPQHF
TRBD1 | . | TRBJ2-2 | TRBV5-1 | TGCGCCAGCAGCTTGGTTCAGGGGGCGGACACCGGGGAGCTGTTTTTT | CASSLVQGADTGELFF
TRBD1 | . | TRBJ1-1 | TRBV14 | TGTGCCAGCAGCCCAGGGGGGCAGGGGTTTGGTACTGAAGCTTTCTTT | CASSPGGQGFGTEAFF
TRBD2 | . | TRBJ2-1 | TRBV3-1/TRBV3-2 | TGTGCCAGCAGCCCGGGACTAGCGCCTCGTAATGAGCAGTTCTTC | CASSPGLAPRNEQFF
TRBD1 | . | TRBJ2-7 | TRBV15 | TGTGCCACCAGCGCCATAGACAGGGCCCACGAGCAGTACTTC | CATSAIDRAHEQYF
TRBD1 | . | TRBJ2-1 | TRBV19 | TGTGCCAGTAGACCCGACAGGGCGCTTTACAATGAGCAGTTCTTC | CASRPDRALYNEQFF
. | . | TRBJ1-1 | TRBV6-2/TRBV6-3 | TGTGCCAGCAGTTCCGACTCGATCGGGAACACTGAAGCTTTCTTT | CASSSDSIGNTEAFF
. | . | TRBJ1-3 | TRBV4-3 | TGCGCCAGCAGCCAAGATATGGACATCTCTGGAAACACCATATATTTT | CASSQDMDISGNTIYF
. | . | TRBJ2-4 | TRBV15 | TGTGCCACCAGCAGAGATACAGGGAATTACATTCAGTACTTC | CATSRDTGNYIQYF
. | . | TRBJ2-5 | TRBV5-1 | TGCGCCAGCAGCTTTGAGGGTCGGGAGACCCAGTACTTC | CASSFEGRETQYF
. | . | TRBJ2-3 | TRBV7-6 | TGTGCCAGCAGCTTACTACCCGCCGGCACAGATACGCAGTATTTT | CASSLLPAGTDTQYF
. | few | TRBJ1-5 | TRBV28 | TGTGCCAGCAGCACTCCGTGGGGGGATAGCAATCAGCCCCAGCATTTT | CASSTPWGDSNQPQHF
TRBD1 | . | TRBJ2-1 | TRBV6-2/TRBV6-3 | TGTGCCAGCAGTTATGACAGGGACACCTACAATGAGCAGTTCTTC | CASSYDRDTYNEQFF
. | . | TRBJ2-5 | TRBV7-7 | TGTGCTAGCAGCTTAAACACCGGGGGACAAGAGACCCAGTACTTC | CASSLNTGGQETQYF
. | . | TRBJ1-2 | TRBV4-2 | TGTGCCAGCAGCCTTACGGGGTCGGACAACTATGGCTACACCTTC | CASSLTGSDNYGYTF
. | . | TRBJ2-5 | TRBV5-4 | TGTGCCAGCAGCTTGGGTGTGGGGGCCCAAATACAAGAGACCCAGTACTTC | CASSLGVGAQIQETQYF
TRBD1 | . | TRBJ1-2 | TRBV4-2 | TGTGCCAGCAGCCAGGCCGGGGGACAGGGTGCCTATGGCTACACCTTC | CASSQAGGQGAYGYTF
. | . | TRBJ1-3 | TRBV21-1 | TGTGCCAGCAGCAAATGTGGGACAGGACTCTCTGGAAACACCATATATTTT | CASSKCGTGLSGNTIYF
. | . | TRBJ1-6 | TRBV28 | TGTGCCAGCAGGGGGCCTTATTTATCCCTCCACTTT | CASRGPYLSLHF
TRBD1 | . | TRBJ2-6 | TRBV5-4 | TGTGCCAGCAGGTCCGGGACAGGCTACTCTGGGGCCAACGTCCTGACTTTC | CASRSGTGYSGANVLTF
. | . | TRBJ2-5 | TRBV27 | TGTGCCAGCGGTTCTTTGACACAGGGCCACCAAGAGACCCAGTACTTC | CASGSLTQGHQETQYF
. | once | TRBJ2-5 | TRBV29-1 | TGCAGCGTTCTTAGCGGACAAGAGACCCAGTACTTC | CSVLSGQETQYF
. | . | TRBJ1-2 | TRBV7-2 | TGTGCCAGCAGCCCACCGGGACTCTATGGCTACACCTTC | CASSPPGLYGYTF
. | . | TRBJ1-1 | TRBV19 | TGTGCCAGTCGTTACACCAACACTGAAGCTTTCTTT | CASRYTNTEAFF
TRBD1 | . | TRBJ1-5 | TRBV19 | TGTGCCAGTAGTATACGACAGGGTCCCAATCAGCCCCAGCATTTT | CASSIRQGPNQPQHF
. | once | TRBJ1-4 | TRBV15 | TGTGCCACCAGCAGGACCGGGCTCCCGGGGGAAAAACTGTTTTTT | CATSRTGLPGEKLFF
. | . | TRBJ1-1 | TRBV3-1/TRBV3-2 | TGTGCCAGCAGCCAAGCAGTGAACACTGAAGCTTTCTTT | CASSQAVNTEAFF
. | . | TRBJ2-7 | TRBV19 | TGTGCCAGTAGTCGGGACTTTTCAACCCCTTACGAGCAGTACTTC | CASSRDFSTPYEQYF
TRBD1 | . | TRBJ2-7 | TRBV5-4 | TGTGCCAGCTTGGACAGGGGCTCCTACGAGCAGTACTTC | CASLDRGSYEQYF
. | . | TRBJ1-5 | TRBV19 | TGTGCCAGTAGCCAACCGCAGGGAATAAGAAAACAGCCCCAGCATTTT | CASSQPQGIRKQPQHF
. | . | TRBJ1-5 | TRBV4-2 | TGTGCCAGCAGCCAAGATCAGGGCAGTAGCAATCAGCCCCAGCATTTT | CASSQDQGSSNQPQHF
. | once | TRBJ1-4 | TRBV21-1 | TGTGCCAGCAGCAGCGGAAAAACTGTTTTT | CASSSGKTVF
TRBD1 | . | TRBJ2-3 | TRBV19 | TGTGCCAGTAGTATTACAGGGGTTCTCACAGATACGCAGTATTTT | CASSITGVLTDTQYF
. | . | TRBJ1-5 | TRBV30 | TGTGCCGGGGCCTTCAGGCTCAATCAGCCCCAGCATTTT | CAGAFRLNQPQHF
TRBD2 | . | TRBJ2-7 | TRBV12-3/TRBV12-4 | TGTGCCAGTCAAGCGGGAGTTGCCCTCGAGCAGTACTTC | CASQAGVALEQYF